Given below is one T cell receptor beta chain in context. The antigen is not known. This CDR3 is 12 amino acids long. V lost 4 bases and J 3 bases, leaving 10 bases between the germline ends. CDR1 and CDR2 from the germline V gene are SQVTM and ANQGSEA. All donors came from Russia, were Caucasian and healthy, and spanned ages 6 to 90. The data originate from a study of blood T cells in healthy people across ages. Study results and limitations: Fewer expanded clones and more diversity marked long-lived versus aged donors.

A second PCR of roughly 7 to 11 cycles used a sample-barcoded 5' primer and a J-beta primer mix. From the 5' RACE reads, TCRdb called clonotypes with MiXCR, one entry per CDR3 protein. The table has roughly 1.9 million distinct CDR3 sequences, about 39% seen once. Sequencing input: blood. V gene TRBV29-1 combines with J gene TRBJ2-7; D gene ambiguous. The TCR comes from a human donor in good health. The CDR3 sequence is CSVVQLGYEQYF. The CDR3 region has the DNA TGCAGCGTTGTCCAGTTGGGCTACGAGCAGTACTTC.